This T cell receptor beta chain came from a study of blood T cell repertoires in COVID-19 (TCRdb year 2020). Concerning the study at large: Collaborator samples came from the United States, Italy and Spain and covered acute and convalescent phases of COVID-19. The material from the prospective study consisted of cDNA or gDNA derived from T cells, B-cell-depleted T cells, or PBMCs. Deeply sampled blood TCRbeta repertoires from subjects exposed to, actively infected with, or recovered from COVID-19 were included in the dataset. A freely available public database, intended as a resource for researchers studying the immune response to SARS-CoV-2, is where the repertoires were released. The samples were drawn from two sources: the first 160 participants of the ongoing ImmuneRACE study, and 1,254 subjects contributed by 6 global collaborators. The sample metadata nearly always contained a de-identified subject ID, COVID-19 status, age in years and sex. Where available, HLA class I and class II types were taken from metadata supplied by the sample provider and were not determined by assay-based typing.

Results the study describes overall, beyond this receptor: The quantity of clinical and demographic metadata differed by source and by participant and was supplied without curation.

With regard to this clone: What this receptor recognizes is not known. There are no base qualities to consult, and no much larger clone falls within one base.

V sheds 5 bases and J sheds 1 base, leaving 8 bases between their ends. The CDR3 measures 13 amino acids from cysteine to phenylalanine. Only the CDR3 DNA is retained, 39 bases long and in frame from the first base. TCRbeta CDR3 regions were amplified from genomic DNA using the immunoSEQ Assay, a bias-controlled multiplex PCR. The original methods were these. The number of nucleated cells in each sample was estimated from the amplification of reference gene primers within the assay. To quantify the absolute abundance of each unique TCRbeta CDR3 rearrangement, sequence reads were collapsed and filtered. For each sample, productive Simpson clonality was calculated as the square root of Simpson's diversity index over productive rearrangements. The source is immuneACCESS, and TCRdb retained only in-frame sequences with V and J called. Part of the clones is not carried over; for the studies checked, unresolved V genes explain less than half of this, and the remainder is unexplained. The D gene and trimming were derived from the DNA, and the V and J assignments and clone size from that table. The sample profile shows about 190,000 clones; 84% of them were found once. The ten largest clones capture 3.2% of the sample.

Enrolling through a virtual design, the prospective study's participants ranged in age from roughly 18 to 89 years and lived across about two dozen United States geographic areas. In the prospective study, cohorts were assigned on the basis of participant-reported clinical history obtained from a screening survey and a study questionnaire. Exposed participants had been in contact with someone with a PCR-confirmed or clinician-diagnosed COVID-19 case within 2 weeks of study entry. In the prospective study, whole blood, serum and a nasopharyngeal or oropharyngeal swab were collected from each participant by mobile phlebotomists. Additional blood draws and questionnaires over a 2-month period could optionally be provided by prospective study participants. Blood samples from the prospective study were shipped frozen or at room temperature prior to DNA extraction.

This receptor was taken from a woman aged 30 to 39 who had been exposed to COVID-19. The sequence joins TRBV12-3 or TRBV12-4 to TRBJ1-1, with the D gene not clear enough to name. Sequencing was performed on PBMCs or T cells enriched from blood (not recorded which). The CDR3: CASSPERNTEAFF. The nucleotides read TGTGCCAGCAGTCCCGAGAGGAACACTGAAGCTTTCTTT.